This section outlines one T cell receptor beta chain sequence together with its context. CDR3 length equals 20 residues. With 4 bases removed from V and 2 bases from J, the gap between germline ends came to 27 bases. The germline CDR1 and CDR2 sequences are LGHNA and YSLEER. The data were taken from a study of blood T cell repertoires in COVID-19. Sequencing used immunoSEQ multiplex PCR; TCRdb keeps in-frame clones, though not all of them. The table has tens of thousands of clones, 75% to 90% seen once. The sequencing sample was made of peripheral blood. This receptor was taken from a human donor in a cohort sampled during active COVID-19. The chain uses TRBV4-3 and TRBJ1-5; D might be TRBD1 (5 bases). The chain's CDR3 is CASSLRFINEKGLGNQPQHF. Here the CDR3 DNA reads TGCGCCAGCAGCCTAAGATTCATCAACGAGAAGGGGCTTGGCAATCAGCCCCAGCATTTT.